Shown below are 12 T cell receptor beta chains from a single sample sequenced in a study of blood T cell repertoires in COVID-19. TCRdb keeps only in-frame clones here, not all; method: immunoSEQ multiplex PCR. This table holds a few hundred thousand clones, roughly 88% found once. Sequencing was performed on PBMCs or T cells enriched from blood (not recorded which). Receptor source: a woman aged 40 to 55 who had been exposed to COVID-19.

The CDR3 sequence: CASSKSVGGFNEQFF. The CDR3 DNA sequence: TGTGCCAGCAGCAAAAGTGTAGGGGGCTTCAATGAGCAGTTCTTC. The chain joins TRBV7-3 to TRBJ2-1, with 7 bases identical to TRBD1. Germline lookup yields CDR1 SGHTA and CDR2 FQGTGA. J was trimmed by 6 bases and V by 5 bases; bases with no gene match: 10. The CDR3 totals 15 residues.

The chain links TRBV10-3 to TRBJ1-6, with 8 bases matching TRBD1. The CDR3 contains 14 residues. Germline trimming cut 7 bases from V and 8 bases from J; bases unmatched to any gene: 7. CDR1 is ENHRY, CDR2 SYGVKD, per germline. CDR3 bases: TGTGCCATCAATCGACAGGGGTTGGATTCACCCCTCCACTTT. It is translated as CAINRQGLDSPLHF.

This chain links TRBV18 with TRBJ2-5; no clear D gene. This CDR3 has 15 residues. Germline V lookup: CDR1 KGHSH, CDR2 LQKENI. V was pared by 0 bases and J by 1 base, with 9 bases between. CDR3 residues: CASSPPSTPQETQYF. In DNA form, the CDR3 reads TGTGCCAGCTCACCACCGAGTACCCCCCAAGAGACCCAGTACTTC.

CDR3 amino acids: CASSYYRTGELFF. CDR3 DNA sequence: TGTGCCAGCAGTTACTACCGCACCGGGGAGCTGTTTTTT. This rearrangement joins TRBV27 to TRBJ2-2; D unclear. The CDR3 runs to 13 residues. CDR1 is MNHEY and CDR2 is SMNVEV in the germline V gene (reference sequence). V was pared by 4 bases and J by 4 bases, with 7 bases between.

The rearrangement uses TRBV28 and TRBJ2-7; D gene ambiguous. Deletions cut 5 bases from V and 4 bases from J, with 6 bases between. This CDR3 comprises 11 residues. Germline loops: CDR1 MDHEN, CDR2 SYDVKM. This CDR3 is CASSIEYEQYF. Written as DNA, the CDR3 is TGTGCCAGCAGTATAGAATACGAGCAGTACTTC.

The chain carries TRBV7-6 and TRBJ1-1, with unresolved D. Germline V lookup: CDR1 SGHVS, CDR2 FNYEAQ. Trimming took off 0 bases at V and 4 bases at J, with 15 bases between the two ends. The CDR3 spans 16 residues. CDR3 residues: CASSLASEGRGTEAFF. The CDR3 nucleotides are TGTGCCAGCAGCTTAGCGTCAGAGGGCAGAGGCACTGAAGCTTTCTTT.

V is TRBV12-3 or TRBV12-4 and J is TRBJ2-1; 11 positions match TRBD2. The length of the CDR3 is 12 residues. The V segment lost 8 bases and the J segment 10 bases; nucleotides outside the gene matches: 4. The CDR3 is CASLAGGHEQFF. The CDR3 DNA follows: TGTGCCAGCTTAGCGGGGGGGCACGAGCAGTTCTTC.

This sequence joins TRBV7-9 and TRBJ2-3; weak D call: TRBD1 (7 bases). CDR1 SEHNR and CDR2 FQNEAQ come from the germline V gene (reference sequence). This CDR3 has 15 amino acids. Trimming shortened V by 1 base and J by 7 bases, and 15 bases separated the two germline ends. The CDR3 here is CASSLVETGRNTQYF. CDR3 coding DNA: TGTGCCAGCAGCTTAGTTGAGACAGGGAGGAATACGCAGTATTTT.

The V gene is TRBV5-1, the J gene TRBJ1-2; 7 nucleotides align to TRBD1. V dropped 4 bases and J dropped 4; count of bases not matched to a gene: 13. Germline V gene lookup returns CDR1 SGHRS and CDR2 YFSETQ. CDR3 length equals 16 residues. CDR3 bases: TGCGCCAGCAGCCAAAACGACCGGGACAGAGCCTATGGCTACACCTTC. Translated: CASSQNDRDRAYGYTF. The variable domain in full, completed from reference TRBV5-1 and TRBJ1-2, reads KAGVTQTPRYLIKTRGQQVTLSCSPISGHRSVSWYQQTPGQGLQFLFEYFSETQRNKGNFPGRFSGRQFSNSRSEMNVSTLELGDSALYLCASSQNDRDRAYGYTFGSGTRLTVV.

CDR3 in amino acids: CASSLIGSNQPQHF. DNA for the CDR3: TGTGCCAGCAGTTTAATCGGTAGCAATCAGCCCCAGCATTTT. The chain couples TRBV28 to TRBJ1-5; unclear D gene. This CDR3 region has 14 residues. Germline V gives CDR1 MDHEN, CDR2 SYDVKM. Deletions cut 2 bases from V and 0 bases from J, with 5 bases between.

This rearrangement joins TRBV18 to TRBJ2-5, with 8 bases lining up with TRBD2. Germline values: CDR1 KGHSH, CDR2 LQKENI. J was trimmed by 7 bases and V by 9 bases; bases with no gene match: 13. This CDR3 is 14 amino acids long. The CDR3 is CASMSGSQSGTQYF. CDR3 sequence (DNA): TGTGCCAGTATGAGCGGGAGTCAATCTGGGACCCAGTACTTC.

V usage is TRBV2 and J usage is TRBJ2-5, with TRBD2 matching over 8 bases. Germline V gene data show CDR1 as SNHLY and CDR2 as FYNNEI. The CDR3 has 15 amino acids. Trimming cost V 5 bases and J 3 bases; bases outside gene matches: 8. CDR3 DNA: TGTGCCAGCAGTTCCGGACATAGCGGGAAAGAGACCCAGTACTTC. Protein: CASSSGHSGKETQYF. Filled out from reference TRBV2 and TRBJ2-5, the complete variable domain reads EPEVTQTPSHQVTQMGQEVILRCVPISNHLYFYWYRQILGQKVEFLVSFYNNEISEKSEIFDDQFSVERPDGSNFTLKIRSTKLEDSAMYFCASSSGHSGKETQYFGPGTRLLVL.